The clone carrying this T cell receptor (beta chain) was detected a few times. Its antigen remains unidentified. This sample was taken from a study of beta chain features in type 1 diabetes. General study points: People with Type 1 diabetes carried modestly yet significantly shorter TCRB CDR3s in all four CD4+ subsets.

V lost 0 bases and J lost 1, with 7 bases in between. The CDR3 runs to 15 residues. Germline V gene data show CDR1 as MGHDK and CDR2 as SYGVNS. The authors reverse transcribed all of the isolated RNA, so sequencing captured expressed TCRB transcripts. Generated by immunoSEQ multiplex PCR, the TCRdb table keeps only in-frame clones and is missing some. Of some 290,000 clones listed, about 23% were seen once; the top ten hold around 0.013%. This sequence was found in a woman aged 30 to 39 with type 1 diabetes. Input material: naive CD4+ T cells from blood. The chain is built from TRBV25-1 and TRBJ1-3, with TRBD1 as a possible D gene (5 bases). CDR3 protein: CASSEYTGSGNTIYF. CDR3 nucleotide sequence: TGTGCCAGCAGTGAATACACAGGTTCTGGAAACACCATATATTTT.